This TCR beta chain was recovered during a study of blood T cell repertoires in COVID-19. Study background: Sites in the United States, Italy and Spain provided acute and convalescent COVID-19 samples. T cells, B-cell-depleted T cells, or PBMCs supplied cDNA or gDNA.

Authors' processing steps: Amplification of reference gene primers provided the estimated nucleated cell counts. The data were produced by immunoSEQ multiplex PCR, yet TCRdb's version contains in-frame clones alone and is incomplete. V, J and clone size derive from that table, while D and trimming were established from the DNA sequence. Among roughly 260,000 clones listed, approximately 86% were seen once. The V gene end was trimmed by 5 bases and the J gene end by 0 bases; junction bases not matched to a gene: 6. CDR1 GTSNPN and CDR2 SVGIG come from the germline V gene (reference sequence). The CDR3 has 15 amino acids.

What was sequenced was peripheral blood. The TCR was taken from a middle-aged man who had recovered from COVID-19. The chain combines TRBV30 with TRBJ2-1; 8 nucleotides line up with TRBD2. The CDR3 nucleotides read TGTGCCTGGGGGGGACTAGGCAGCTCCTACAATGAGCAGTTCTTC. Protein sequence: CAWGGLGSSYNEQFF. Looking up the rest from reference TRBV30 and TRBJ2-1 gives the full variable domain: SQTIHQWPATLVQPVGSPLSLECTVEGTSNPNLYWYRQAAGRGLQLLFYSVGIGQISSEVPQNLSASRPQDRQFILSSKKLLLSDSGFYLCAWGGLGSSYNEQFFGPGTRLTVL.